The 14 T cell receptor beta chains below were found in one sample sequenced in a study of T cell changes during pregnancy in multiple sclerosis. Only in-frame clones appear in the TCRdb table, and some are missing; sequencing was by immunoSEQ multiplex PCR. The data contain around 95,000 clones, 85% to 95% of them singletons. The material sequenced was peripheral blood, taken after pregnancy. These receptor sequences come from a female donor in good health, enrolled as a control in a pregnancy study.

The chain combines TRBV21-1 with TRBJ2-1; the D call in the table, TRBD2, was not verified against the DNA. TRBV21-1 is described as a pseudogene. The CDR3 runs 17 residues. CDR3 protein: CASSPSRPGSSYNEQFF. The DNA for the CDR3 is TGTGCCAGCAGCCCCTCCCGACCGGGGAGCTCCTACAATGAGCAGTTCTTC.

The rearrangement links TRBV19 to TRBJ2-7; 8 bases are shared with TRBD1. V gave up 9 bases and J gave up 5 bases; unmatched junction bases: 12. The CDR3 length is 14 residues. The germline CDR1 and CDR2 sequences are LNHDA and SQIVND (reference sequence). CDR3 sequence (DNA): TGTGCCAGCAGTTTTGGACAGGGAGTCCACGAGCAGTACTTC. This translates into CASSFGQGVHEQYF.

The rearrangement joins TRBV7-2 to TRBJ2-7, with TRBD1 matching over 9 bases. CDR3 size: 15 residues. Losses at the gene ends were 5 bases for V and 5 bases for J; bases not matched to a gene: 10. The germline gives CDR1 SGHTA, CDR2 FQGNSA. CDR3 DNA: TGTGCCAGCAGCACAGCCCGGGACAGGGTACACGAGCAGTACTTC. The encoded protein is CASSTARDRVHEQYF.

CDR3 sequence: CASSSQGTGNTIYF. Here the CDR3 DNA reads TGCGCCAGCAGCTCACAGGGAACTGGAAACACCATATATTTT. The chain joins TRBV5-1 to TRBJ1-3; D is perhaps TRBD1 (6 bases). Germline assignment: CDR1 SGHRS and CDR2 YFSETQ. This CDR3 is 14 amino acids long. The V gene lost 3 bases and the J gene lost 2 bases, with 9 bases spanning the gap. The full variable domain, completed using reference TRBV5-1 and TRBJ1-3, is KAGVTQTPRYLIKTRGQQVTLSCSPISGHRSVSWYQQTPGQGLQFLFEYFSETQRNKGNFPGRFSGRQFSNSRSEMNVSTLELGDSALYLCASSSQGTGNTIYFGEGSWLTVV.

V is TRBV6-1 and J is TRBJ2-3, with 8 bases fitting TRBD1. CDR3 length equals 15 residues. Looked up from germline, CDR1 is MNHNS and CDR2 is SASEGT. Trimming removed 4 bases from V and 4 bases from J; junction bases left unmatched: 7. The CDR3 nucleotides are TGTGCCAGCAGTGCGGGGGACAGGAGGTCAGATACGCAGTATTTT. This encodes CASSAGDRRSDTQYF.

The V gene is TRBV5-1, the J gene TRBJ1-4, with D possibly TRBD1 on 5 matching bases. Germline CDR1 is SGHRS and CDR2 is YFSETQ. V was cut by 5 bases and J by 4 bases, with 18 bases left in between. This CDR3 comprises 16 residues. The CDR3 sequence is CASRLQGADSNEKLFF. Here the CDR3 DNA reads TGCGCCAGCAGGCTCCAAGGGGCCGATAGTAATGAAAAACTGTTTTTT.

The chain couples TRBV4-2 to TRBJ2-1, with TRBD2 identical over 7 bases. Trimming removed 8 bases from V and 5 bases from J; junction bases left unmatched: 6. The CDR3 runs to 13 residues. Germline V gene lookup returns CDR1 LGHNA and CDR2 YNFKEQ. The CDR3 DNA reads TGTGCCAGCCGCGTTACTAGCGACAATGAGCAGTTCTTC. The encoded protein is CASRVTSDNEQFF.

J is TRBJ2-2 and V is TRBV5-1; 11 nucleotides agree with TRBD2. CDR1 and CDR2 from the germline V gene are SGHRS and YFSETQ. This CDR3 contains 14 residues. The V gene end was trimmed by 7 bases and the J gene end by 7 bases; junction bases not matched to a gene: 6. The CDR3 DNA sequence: TGCGCCAGCCAGACTAGCGGGACAGTCGGGGAGCTGTTTTTT. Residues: CASQTSGTVGELFF.

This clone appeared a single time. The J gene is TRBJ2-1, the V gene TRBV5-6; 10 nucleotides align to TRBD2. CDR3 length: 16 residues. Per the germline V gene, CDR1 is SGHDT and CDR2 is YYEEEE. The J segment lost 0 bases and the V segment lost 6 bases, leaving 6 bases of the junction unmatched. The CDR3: CASNSGGVSSYNEQFF. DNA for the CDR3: TGTGCCAGCAACAGCGGGGGGGTTAGCTCCTACAATGAGCAGTTCTTC.

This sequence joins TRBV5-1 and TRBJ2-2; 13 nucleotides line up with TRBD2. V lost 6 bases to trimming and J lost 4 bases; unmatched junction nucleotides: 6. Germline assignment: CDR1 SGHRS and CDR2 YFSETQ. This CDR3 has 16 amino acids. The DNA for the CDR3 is TGCGCCAGCATCCTGGGACTAGCGGGAACCACCGGGGAGCTGTTTTTT. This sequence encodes CASILGLAGTTGELFF.

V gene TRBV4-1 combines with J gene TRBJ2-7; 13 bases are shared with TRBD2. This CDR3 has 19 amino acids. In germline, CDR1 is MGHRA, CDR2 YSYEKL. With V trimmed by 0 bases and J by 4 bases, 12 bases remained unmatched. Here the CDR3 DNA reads TGCGCCAGCAGCCAAGATCTGGCCGAAGGACTAGCGGGAGTGTACGAGCAGTACTTC. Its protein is CASSQDLAEGLAGVYEQYF.

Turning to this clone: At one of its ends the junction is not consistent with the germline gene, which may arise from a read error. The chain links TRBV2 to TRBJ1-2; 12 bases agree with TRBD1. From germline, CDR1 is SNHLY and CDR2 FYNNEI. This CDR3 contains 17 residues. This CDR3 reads CASRDWDRGRIAYGYTF. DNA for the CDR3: TGTGCGAGCAGGGACTGGGACAGGGGGCGAATCGCCTATGGCTACACCTTC.

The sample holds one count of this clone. CDR3 sequence: CASSSPGQPFYEQYF. The CDR3 nucleotides read TGTGCCAGCAGCTCCCCGGGACAGCCCTTTTATGAGCAGTACTTC. The V call is TRBV11-2, the J call TRBJ2-7; TRBD1 matches 7 bases. Unmatched junction bases numbered 13, after V lost 4 bases and J lost 7 bases. In germline, CDR1 is SGHAT, CDR2 FQNNGV. This CDR3 spans 15 amino acids.

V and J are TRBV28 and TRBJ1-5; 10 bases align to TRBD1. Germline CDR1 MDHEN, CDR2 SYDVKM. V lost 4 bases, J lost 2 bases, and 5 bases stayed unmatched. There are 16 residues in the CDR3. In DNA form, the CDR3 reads TGTGCCAGCAGTTCCGGGACAGGGGTAGGCAATCAGCCCCAGCATTTT. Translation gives CASSSGTGVGNQPQHF.